This T cell receptor beta chain was sequenced in a study of a mutant IDH1 vaccine in newly diagnosed glioma. As for the study in general: V12 occurred at week 35 and V13 at week 47.

As to time point: week 47, end of study. Vaccination comprised doses that each held 300 ug of mutant IDH1 20-mer peptide, plus topical imiquimod. In weeks 1, 3, 5, 7, 11, 15, 19 and 23, patients were vaccinated. The V end was cut by 7 bases, the J end by 4 bases, with 19 bases between. CDR3 length: 15 residues. Germline V gene data show CDR1 as SNHLY and CDR2 as FYNNEI. In this sample, this clone turned up a few times. Its antigen remains unknown. General study results and limits: Pseudoprogression looked unconnected to shifts in top peripheral T cell clonotypes.

Profiling relied on immunoSEQ multiplex PCR, and the TCRdb table lists in-frame clones only, not all of them. Counted here are 56,000 or so clones, over 70% occurring once; the ten biggest clones make up around 5%. The chain employs TRBV2 and TRBJ1-2; TRBD1 might be the D (5 bases). The sequenced sample was PBMCs, obtained from a glioma patient whose treatment included an IDH1 peptide vaccine. The sequence derives from a man aged 50 to 59 with glioma. CDR3 amino acids: CASTLGRGSVYGYTF. The CDR3 DNA follows: TGTGCCAGCACGCTGGGGAGGGGCAGTGTCTATGGCTACACCTTC.